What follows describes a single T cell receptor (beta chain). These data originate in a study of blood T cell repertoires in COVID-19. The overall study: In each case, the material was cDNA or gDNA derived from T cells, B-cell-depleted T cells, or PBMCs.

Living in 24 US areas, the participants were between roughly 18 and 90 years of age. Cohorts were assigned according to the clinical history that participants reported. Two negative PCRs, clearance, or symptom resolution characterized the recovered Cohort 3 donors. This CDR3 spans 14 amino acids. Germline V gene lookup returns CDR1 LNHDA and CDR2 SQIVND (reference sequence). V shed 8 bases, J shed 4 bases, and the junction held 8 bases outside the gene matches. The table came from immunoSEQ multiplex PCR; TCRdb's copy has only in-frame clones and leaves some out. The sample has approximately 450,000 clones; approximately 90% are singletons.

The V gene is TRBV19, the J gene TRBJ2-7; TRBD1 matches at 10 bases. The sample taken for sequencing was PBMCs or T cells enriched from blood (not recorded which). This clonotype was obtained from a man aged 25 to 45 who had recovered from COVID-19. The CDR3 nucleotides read TGTGCCAGTTCACCGACAGGGGGCAAATACGAGCAGTACTTC. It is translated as CASSPTGGKYEQYF.